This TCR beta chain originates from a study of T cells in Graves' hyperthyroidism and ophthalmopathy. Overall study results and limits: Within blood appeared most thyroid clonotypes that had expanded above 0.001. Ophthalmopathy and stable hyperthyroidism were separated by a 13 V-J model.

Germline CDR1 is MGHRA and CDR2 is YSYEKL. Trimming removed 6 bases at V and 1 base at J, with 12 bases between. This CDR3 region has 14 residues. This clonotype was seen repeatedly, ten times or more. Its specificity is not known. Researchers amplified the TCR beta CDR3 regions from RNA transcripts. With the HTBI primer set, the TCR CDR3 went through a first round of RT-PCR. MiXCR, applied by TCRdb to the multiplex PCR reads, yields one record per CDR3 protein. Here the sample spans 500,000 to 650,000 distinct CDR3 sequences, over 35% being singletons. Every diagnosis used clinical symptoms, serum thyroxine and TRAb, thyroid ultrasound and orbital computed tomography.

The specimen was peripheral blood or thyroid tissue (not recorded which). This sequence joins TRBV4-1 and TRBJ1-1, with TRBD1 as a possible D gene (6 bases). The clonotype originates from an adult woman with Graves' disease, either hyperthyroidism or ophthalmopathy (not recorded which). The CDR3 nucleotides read TGCGCCAGCAGGCAGGGGTATCGGAACACTGAAGCTTTCTTT. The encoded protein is CASRQGYRNTEAFF.